The 24 T cell receptor beta chains presented below share a single source sample, sequenced in a study of T cell changes during pregnancy in multiple sclerosis. Profiling relied on immunoSEQ multiplex PCR, and the TCRdb table lists in-frame clones only, not all of them. The sample holds tens of thousands of clones, 94% seen once. Specimen: CD4+ T cells from peripheral blood mononuclear cells, collected in the first trimester of pregnancy. Receptor source: a female donor with multiple sclerosis, enrolled in a pregnancy study.

The chain has TRBV2 and TRBJ2-6, with D tentatively TRBD2 (6 bases). Germline CDR1 SNHLY, CDR2 FYNNEI. CDR3 size: 15 residues. V was pared by 7 bases and J by 0 bases, with 10 bases between. The DNA for the CDR3 is TGTGCCAGCACCCCACTAGCCTCTGGGGCCAACGTCCTGACTTTC. Residues: CASTPLASGANVLTF.

The chain employs TRBV25-1 and TRBJ2-1; TRBD1 matches 9 bases. The CDR3 contains 17 residues. Germline CDR1 is MGHDK and CDR2 is SYGVNS. With V trimmed by 3 bases and J by 1 base, 7 bases remained unmatched. DNA for the CDR3: TGTGCCAGCAGTGATCGAACAGGGGGCCCTTCCTACAATGAGCAGTTCTTC. This translates into CASSDRTGGPSYNEQFF.

The chain has TRBV7-3 and TRBJ2-3; TRBD2 matches at 7 bases. With V trimmed by 4 bases and J by 0 bases, 10 bases remained unmatched. The CDR3 contains 17 residues. The germline gives CDR1 SGHTA, CDR2 FQGTGA. DNA of the CDR3: TGTGCCAGCAGCTCCCACGGGGGGTTATCTAGCACAGATACGCAGTATTTT. Amino acids: CASSSHGGLSSTDTQYF.

This rearrangement joins TRBV6-5 to TRBJ2-7; 7 bases line up with TRBD1. The germline V gene encodes CDR1 MNHEY and CDR2 SVGAGI. With 6 bases clipped from V and 3 bases from J, the junction kept 8 bases outside the gene matches. This CDR3 contains 14 residues. As DNA, the CDR3 is TGTGCCAGCAGGGGGGTGCACAGGGGCTACGAGCAGTACTTC. It specifies CASRGVHRGYEQYF.

This clone was recorded only once. J is TRBJ2-5 and V is TRBV7-6, with 9 bases that match TRBD1. From germline, CDR1 is SGHVS and CDR2 FNYEAQ. This CDR3 contains 13 residues. Germline trimming cut 5 bases from V and 5 bases from J; bases unmatched to any gene: 3. DNA for the CDR3: TGTGCCAGCAGCCCCGGGACAGGGGAGACCCAGTACTTC. Translated: CASSPGTGETQYF. Complete variable domain (other parts from reference TRBV7-6 and TRBJ2-5): GAGVSQSPRYKVTKRGQDVALRCDPISGHVSLYWYRQALGQGPEFLTYFNYEAQQDKSGLPNDRFSAERPEGSISTLTIQRTEQRDSAMYRCASSPGTGETQYFGPGTRLLVL.

This chain links TRBV5-1 with TRBJ2-1, with 11 bases fitting TRBD2. The CDR3 sequence is 15 residues long. The V gene end was trimmed by 2 bases and the J gene end by 10 bases; junction bases not matched to a gene: 8. CDR1 is SGHRS and CDR2 is YFSETQ in the germline V gene. CDR3 sequence reads: CASSLIAGGPYEQFF. As DNA, the CDR3 is TGCGCCAGCAGCTTAATAGCGGGGGGGCCATACGAGCAGTTCTTC.

The chain links TRBV19 to TRBJ2-1, with a weak D call TRBD1 (6 bases). CDR3 length equals 12 residues. Trimming took off 2 bases at V and 9 bases at J, with 8 bases between the two ends. From germline, CDR1 is LNHDA and CDR2 SQIVND (reference sequence). The CDR3 DNA is TGTGCCAGTAGTATAACAGGGTCTGAGCAGTTCTTC. Protein product: CASSITGSEQFF.

This clone was seen a handful of times. The CDR3 protein is CAISLAGAGTGELFF. For the CDR3, the DNA is TGTGCCATCAGTCTAGCGGGGGCGGGAACCGGGGAGCTGTTTTTT. This chain uses TRBV10-3 with TRBJ2-2; 10 bases match TRBD2. The V and J ends lost 5 bases and 5 bases, in that order; junction bases with no gene match: 5. This CDR3 spans 15 amino acids. Germline assignment: CDR1 ENHRY and CDR2 SYGVKD.

The V and J genes are TRBV7-2 and TRBJ2-1, with D possibly being TRBD2 (5 bases). V lost 3 bases and J lost 8, with 11 bases in between. CDR1 and CDR2 from the germline V gene are SGHTA and FQGNSA. There are 13 residues in the CDR3. The CDR3 is CASSFGVRDEQFF. As DNA, the CDR3 is TGTGCCAGCAGCTTCGGGGTTAGGGATGAGCAGTTCTTC.

The V and J genes are TRBV5-8 and TRBJ1-4; D unresolved. The ends were cut back, 4 bases at V and 11 bases at J, with 15 bases in the middle. CDR3 size: 13 residues. Germline V gene sequence: CDR1 SGHTS, CDR2 YDEGEE. The CDR3 reads CASSAGELPKLFF. In DNA, the CDR3 is TGTGCCAGCAGCGCCGGGGAACTTCCCAAACTGTTTTTT.

In its sample, this clone was seen a few times. The V gene is TRBV9, the J gene TRBJ1-6; 11 positions match TRBD1. After removal of 2 bases from V and 7 bases from J, the junction contained 2 bases not matched to a gene. Germline-derived CDR1 and CDR2 are SGDLS and YYNGEE. This CDR3 is 15 amino acids long. The CDR3 reads CASSVGQGANSPLHF. CDR3 coding DNA: TGTGCCAGCAGCGTCGGACAGGGGGCGAATTCACCCCTCCACTTT.

The genes are TRBV9 and TRBJ1-1, with 9 bases matching TRBD1. The CDR3 loop spans 14 amino acids. In germline, CDR1 is SGDLS, CDR2 YYNGEE. The V segment lost 5 bases and the J segment 5 bases; nucleotides outside the gene matches: 7. The DNA for the CDR3 is TGTGCCAGCAGTACGACAGGGGGAGGAACTGAAGCTTTCTTT. Its protein product is CASSTTGGGTEAFF.

The gene calls are TRBV2 and TRBJ1-5, with D tentatively TRBD1 (5 bases). The germline gives CDR1 SNHLY, CDR2 FYNNEI. V lost 6 bases, J lost 0 bases, and 12 bases lay in between. This CDR3 is 15 amino acids long. The CDR3 region is CASRMGDSSNQPQHF. CDR3 nucleotides: TGTGCCAGCAGGATGGGGGACTCTAGCAATCAGCCCCAGCATTTT.

This chain joins TRBV12-5 and TRBJ2-7, with D maybe TRBD2 (6 bases). The CDR3 totals 16 residues. Deletions cut 0 bases from V and 2 bases from J, with 14 bases between. The germline gives CDR1 LGHNT, CDR2 FRNRAP. CDR3 protein: CASGLVLSGETYEQYF. CDR3 DNA sequence: TGTGCTAGTGGTTTGGTACTTAGCGGTGAGACCTACGAGCAGTACTTC.

The chain carries TRBV19 and TRBJ2-5; D is possibly TRBD1 (6 bases). Germline V lookup: CDR1 LNHDA, CDR2 SQIVND (reference sequence). V was shortened by 5 bases and J by 1 base, with 8 bases between the two germline ends. CDR3 size: 13 residues. The CDR3 region has the DNA TGTGCCAGTAGTCCACAGGGCCAAGAGACCCAGTACTTC. Translating it yields CASSPQGQETQYF.

This rearrangement joins TRBV30 to TRBJ1-5; D is ambiguous. This CDR3 contains 14 residues. From germline, CDR1 is GTSNPN and CDR2 SVGIG (reference sequence). Trimming cost V 2 bases and J 5 bases, with 13 bases left between them. CDR3 protein: CAWSTDSLDQPQHF. CDR3 DNA: TGTGCCTGGAGTACCGACTCCTTGGATCAGCCCCAGCATTTT.

This chain uses TRBV29-1 with TRBJ1-3, with TRBD1 as a possible D gene (6 bases). Germline V CDR1 and CDR2: SQVTM, ANQGSEA. This CDR3 is 13 amino acids long. Trimming removed 5 bases from V and 4 bases from J, with 12 bases in between. The CDR3 nucleotides are TGCAGCGTTAGACAGGCGGACGGAAACACCATATATTTT. It encodes CSVRQADGNTIYF.

The rearrangement uses TRBV9 and TRBJ2-3; weak D call: TRBD2 (6 bases). V was pared by 2 bases and J by 1 base, with 20 bases between. Looked up from germline, CDR1 is SGDLS and CDR2 is YYNGEE. The CDR3 length is 18 residues. The CDR3 nucleotides read TGTGCCAGCAGCGTCTTAGCTAAATCGTGGGGGGGCACAGATACGCAGTATTTT. It specifies CASSVLAKSWGGTDTQYF. Together with reference TRBV9 and TRBJ2-3, the CDR3 gives the full variable domain: DSGVTQTPKHLITATGQRVTLRCSPRSGDLSVYWYQQSLDQGLQFLIQYYNGEERAKGNILERFSAQQFPDLHSELNLSSLELGDSALYFCASSVLAKSWGGTDTQYFGPGTRLTVL.

The CDR3 reads CASGHNPLWRDRLAGTDTQYF. DNA for the CDR3: TGTGCTAGTGGTCACAACCCCCTTTGGCGCGACCGACTAGCGGGCACAGATACGCAGTATTTT. V is TRBV12-5 and J is TRBJ2-3, with 9 positions matching TRBD2. The CDR3 runs 21 residues. After removal of 5 bases from V and 1 base from J, the junction contained 22 bases not matched to a gene. Germline-derived CDR1 and CDR2 are LGHNT and FRNRAP.

This chain uses TRBV29-1 with TRBJ1-1; possibly TRBD1 for D (5 bases). Germline loops: CDR1 SQVTM, CDR2 ANQGSEA. The V end was cut by 7 bases, the J end by 1 base, with 13 bases between. The CDR3 runs to 13 residues. As DNA, the CDR3 is TGCAGCGCTGTCCAGGGCCCGAACACTGAAGCTTTCTTT. Translating it yields CSAVQGPNTEAFF.

This clone was found once. The genes are TRBV6-1 and TRBJ1-6; D possibly corresponds to TRBD1 (6 bases). The germline CDR1 and CDR2 sequences are MNHNS and SASEGT. Trimming took 4 bases from V and 5 from J, leaving 9 bases between them. The CDR3 contains 14 residues. CDR3 sequence reads: CASSARDNNSPLHF. CDR3 DNA: TGTGCCAGCAGTGCCAGGGACAATAATTCACCCCTCCACTTT.

This sequence joins TRBV5-8 and TRBJ2-1; D gene ambiguous. The germline gives CDR1 SGHTS, CDR2 YDEGEE. V was cut by 0 bases and J by 3 bases, with 7 bases left in between. The CDR3 contains 14 residues. The CDR3 spells CASSLVSGYNEQFF. As DNA, the CDR3 is TGTGCCAGCAGCTTGGTATCAGGCTACAATGAGCAGTTCTTC.

The V gene is TRBV6-6, the J gene TRBJ1-6; TRBD1 might be the D (6 bases). Trimming removed 1 base at V and 7 bases at J, with 11 bases between. CDR3 size: 15 residues. Germline lookup yields CDR1 MNHNY and CDR2 SVGAGI (reference sequence). Here the CDR3 DNA reads TGTGCCAGCAGTTACTTGGGGGCATGGAATTCACCCCTCCACTTT. Residues: CASSYLGAWNSPLHF.

The gene calls are TRBV7-9 and TRBJ1-2; D call uncertain. V was cut by 1 base and J by 5 bases, with 8 bases left in between. CDR3 length: 13 residues. Germline V gene sequence: CDR1 SEHNR, CDR2 FQNEAQ (reference sequence). CDR3 sequence: CASSLGRGYGYTF. The DNA of the CDR3 is TGTGCCAGCAGCTTAGGACGAGGGTATGGCTACACCTTC.